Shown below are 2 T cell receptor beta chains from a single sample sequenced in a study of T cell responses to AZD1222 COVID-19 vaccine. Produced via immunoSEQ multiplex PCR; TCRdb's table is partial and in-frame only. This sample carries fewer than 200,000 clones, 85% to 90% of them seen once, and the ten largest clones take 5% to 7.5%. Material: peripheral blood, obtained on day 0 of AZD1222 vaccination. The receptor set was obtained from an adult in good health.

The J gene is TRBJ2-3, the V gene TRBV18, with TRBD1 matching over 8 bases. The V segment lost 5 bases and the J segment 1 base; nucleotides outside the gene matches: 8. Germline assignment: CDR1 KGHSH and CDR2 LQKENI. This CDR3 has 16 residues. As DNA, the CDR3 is TGTGCCAGCTCATTCCAGGGGGCACGGGGCACAGATACGCAGTATTTT. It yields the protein CASSFQGARGTDTQYF.

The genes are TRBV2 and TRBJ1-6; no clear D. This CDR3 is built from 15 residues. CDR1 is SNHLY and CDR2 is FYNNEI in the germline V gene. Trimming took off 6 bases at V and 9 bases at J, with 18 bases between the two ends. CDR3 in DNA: TGTGCCAGCAGGGGCCTTCCGGAGTCAGGTTCACCCCTCCACTTT. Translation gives CASRGLPESGSPLHF. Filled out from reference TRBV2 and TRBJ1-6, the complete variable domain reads EPEVTQTPSHQVTQMGQEVILRCVPISNHLYFYWYRQILGQKVEFLVSFYNNEISEKSEIFDDQFSVERPDGSNFTLKIRSTKLEDSAMYFCASRGLPESGSPLHFGNGTRLTVT.